This TCR beta chain was profiled in a study of identical twins. This clonotype was seen repeatedly, ten times or more. Its antigen is unknown. Germline V gives CDR1 MNHNS, CDR2 SASEGT. CDR3 length equals 14 residues. The V end was cut by 4 bases, the J end by 6 bases, with 12 bases between. TCRdb re-called the 5' RACE reads with MiXCR, one entry per CDR3 protein. The sample lists approximately 700,000 distinct CDR3 sequences; roughly 6% were seen once. Study observations and caveats: Carriage of fewer insertions was seen in abundant cord blood beta clonotypes, whereas memory repertoires showed none. It was out-of-frame TCR alpha sharing in monozygotic twins that models underestimated. Twins showed weaker excess sharing in their beta out-of-frame sequences.

The source material was naive T cells sorted from blood. The rearrangement uses TRBV6-1 and TRBJ2-2, with TRBD2 as a possible D gene (5 bases). The sequence came from a man between 18 and 35 years old in good health. The CDR3 nucleotides are TGTGCCAGCAGTGCAGATGTCGGGGCCGGGGAGCTGTTTTTT. It specifies CASSADVGAGELFF.